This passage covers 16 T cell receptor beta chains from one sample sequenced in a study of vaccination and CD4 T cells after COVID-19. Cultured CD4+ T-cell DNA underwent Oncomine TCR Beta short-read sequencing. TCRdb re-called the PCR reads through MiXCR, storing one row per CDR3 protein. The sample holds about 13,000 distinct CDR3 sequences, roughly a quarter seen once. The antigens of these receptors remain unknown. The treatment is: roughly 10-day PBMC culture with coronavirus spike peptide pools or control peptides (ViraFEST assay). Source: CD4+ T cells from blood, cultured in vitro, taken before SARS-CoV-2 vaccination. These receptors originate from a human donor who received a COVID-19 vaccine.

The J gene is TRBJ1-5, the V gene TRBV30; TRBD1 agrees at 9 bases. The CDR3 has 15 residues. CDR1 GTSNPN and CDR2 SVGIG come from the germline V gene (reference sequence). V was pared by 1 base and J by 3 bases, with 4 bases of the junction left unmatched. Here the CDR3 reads CAWSDRGRDNQPQHF. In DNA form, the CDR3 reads TGTGCCTGGAGTGACAGGGGGCGGGACAATCAGCCCCAGCATTTT. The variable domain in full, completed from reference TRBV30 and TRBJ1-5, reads SQTIHQWPATLVQPVGSPLSLECTVEGTSNPNLYWYRQAAGRGLQLLFYSVGIGQISSEVPQNLSASRPQDRQFILSSKKLLLSDSGFYLCAWSDRGRDNQPQHFGDGTRLSIL.

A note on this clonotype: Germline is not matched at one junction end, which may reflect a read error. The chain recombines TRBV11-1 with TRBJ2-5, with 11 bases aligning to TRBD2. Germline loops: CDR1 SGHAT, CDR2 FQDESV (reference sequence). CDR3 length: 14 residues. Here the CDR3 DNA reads TGTACCAGCAGCCCTCGGACTAGCGGGGAGACCCAGTACTTC. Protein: CTSSPRTSGETQYF.

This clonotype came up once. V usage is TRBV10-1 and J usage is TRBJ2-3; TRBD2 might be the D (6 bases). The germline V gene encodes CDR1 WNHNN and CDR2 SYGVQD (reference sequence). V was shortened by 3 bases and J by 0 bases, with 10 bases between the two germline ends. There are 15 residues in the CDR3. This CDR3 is CASSDRAGSTDTQYF. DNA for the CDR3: TGCGCCAGCAGTGATCGGGCGGGGAGCACAGATACGCAGTATTTT.

This CDR3 reads CATSDGRGHAGELFF. CDR3 nucleotide sequence: TGTGCCACCAGTGATGGTCGGGGGCACGCCGGGGAGCTGTTTTTT. The chain is built from TRBV24-1 and TRBJ2-2; either TRBD1 or TRBD2 may fit D (6 bases each). V was clipped by 3 bases and J by 6 bases, with 13 bases between them. The CDR3 spans 15 residues. Germline values: CDR1 KGHDR, CDR2 SFDVKD.

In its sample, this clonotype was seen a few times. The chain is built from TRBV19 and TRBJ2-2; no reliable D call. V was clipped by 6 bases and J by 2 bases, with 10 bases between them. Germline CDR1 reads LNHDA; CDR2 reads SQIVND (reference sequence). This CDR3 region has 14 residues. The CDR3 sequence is CASRAKGNTGELFF. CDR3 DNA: TGTGCCAGTAGGGCGAAGGGAAACACCGGGGAGCTGTTTTTT.

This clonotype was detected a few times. The CDR3 DNA follows: TGTGCCACCAGCAGAGAAAAGGGGGCCTCTGGAAACACCATATATTTT. Its protein product is CATSREKGASGNTIYF. The chain is built from TRBV15 and TRBJ1-3; 7 nucleotides match TRBD1. The CDR3 is 16 residues long. Unmatched junction bases numbered 2, after V lost 0 bases and J lost 0 bases. The germline V gene has CDR1 LNHNV and CDR2 YYDKDF (reference sequence).

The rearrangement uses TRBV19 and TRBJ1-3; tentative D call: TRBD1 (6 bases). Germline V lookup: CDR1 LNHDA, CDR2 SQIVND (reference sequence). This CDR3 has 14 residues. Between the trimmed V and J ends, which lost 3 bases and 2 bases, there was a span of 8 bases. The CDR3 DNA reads TGTGCCAGTAGTATTAACAGGGCTGGAAACACCATATATTTT. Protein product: CASSINRAGNTIYF.

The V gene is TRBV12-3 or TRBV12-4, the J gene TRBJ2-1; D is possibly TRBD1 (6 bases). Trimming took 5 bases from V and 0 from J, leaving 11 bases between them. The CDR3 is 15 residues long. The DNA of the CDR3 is TGTGCCAGCAGTAAACAGGGCTTCTCCTACAATGAGCAGTTCTTC. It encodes CASSKQGFSYNEQFF.

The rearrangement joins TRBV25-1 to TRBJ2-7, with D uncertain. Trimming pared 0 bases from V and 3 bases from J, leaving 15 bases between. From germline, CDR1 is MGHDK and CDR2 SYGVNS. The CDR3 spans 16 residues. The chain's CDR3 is CASSEYRLGMNYEQYF. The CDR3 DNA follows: TGTGCCAGCAGTGAATATAGGTTAGGGATGAACTACGAGCAGTACTTC.

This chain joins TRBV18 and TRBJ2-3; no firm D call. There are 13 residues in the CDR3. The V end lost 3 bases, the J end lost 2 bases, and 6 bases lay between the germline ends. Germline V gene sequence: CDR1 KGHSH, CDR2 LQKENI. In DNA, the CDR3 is TGTGCCAGCTCACCTGGGAACACAGATACGCAGTATTTT. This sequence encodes CASSPGNTDTQYF.

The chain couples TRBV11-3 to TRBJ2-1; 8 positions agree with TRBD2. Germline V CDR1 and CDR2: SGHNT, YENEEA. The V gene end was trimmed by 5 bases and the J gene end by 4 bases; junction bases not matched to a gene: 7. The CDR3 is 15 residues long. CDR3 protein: CASSPSGGRYNEQFF. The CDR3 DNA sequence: TGTGCCAGCAGCCCAAGCGGGGGCCGTTACAATGAGCAGTTCTTC.

The CDR3 protein is CASSLGLISSYNEQFF. In nucleotides, the CDR3 is TGTGCCAGCAGCTTGGGACTGATTAGCTCCTACAATGAGCAGTTCTTC. The rearrangement joins TRBV7-2 to TRBJ2-1, with D perhaps matching TRBD2 (6 bases). The CDR3 is 16 amino acids. V gave up 3 bases and J gave up 0 bases, with 12 bases separating them. Germline CDR1 reads SGHTA; CDR2 reads FQGNSA.

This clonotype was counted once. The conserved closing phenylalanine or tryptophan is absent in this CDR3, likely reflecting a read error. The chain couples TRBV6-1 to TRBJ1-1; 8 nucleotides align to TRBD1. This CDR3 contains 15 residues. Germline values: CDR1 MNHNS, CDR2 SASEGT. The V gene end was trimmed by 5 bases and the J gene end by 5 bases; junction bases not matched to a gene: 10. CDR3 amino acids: CASSPLDRAETEAFL. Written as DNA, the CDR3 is TGTGCCAGCAGTCCATTGGACAGGGCGGAGACTGAAGCTTTCTTA.

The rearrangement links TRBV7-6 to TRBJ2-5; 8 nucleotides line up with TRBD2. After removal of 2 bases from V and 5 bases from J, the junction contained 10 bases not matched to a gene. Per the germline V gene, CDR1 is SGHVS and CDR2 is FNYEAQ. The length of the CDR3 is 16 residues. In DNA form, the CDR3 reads TGTGCCAGCAGCTTAAACCCCGGGGGGGCCAGGGAGACCCAGTACTTC. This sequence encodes CASSLNPGGARETQYF.

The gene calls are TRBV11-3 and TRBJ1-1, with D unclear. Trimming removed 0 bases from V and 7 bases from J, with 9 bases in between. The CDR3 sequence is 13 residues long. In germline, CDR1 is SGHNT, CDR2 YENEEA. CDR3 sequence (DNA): TGTGCCAGCAGCTTAGATCGGACGGATGAAGCTTTCTTT. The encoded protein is CASSLDRTDEAFF.

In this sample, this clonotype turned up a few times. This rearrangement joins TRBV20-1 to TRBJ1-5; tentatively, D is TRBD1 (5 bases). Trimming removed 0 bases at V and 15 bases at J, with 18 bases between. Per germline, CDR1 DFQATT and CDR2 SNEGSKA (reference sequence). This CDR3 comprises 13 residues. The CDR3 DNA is TGCAGTGCTAGAGATCCTCAAACCAAGACAGTGCATTTT. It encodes CSARDPQTKTVHF.